These T cell receptor beta chains were read from a single sample in a study of T cells expressing NK-cell markers. From the 5' RACE reads, TCRdb lists one entry per CDR3 protein and no DNA. The repertoire table contains hundreds of thousands of distinct CDR3 sequences. Sequencing input: blood T cells: a sorted CD56 or NKG2C T cell subset, CD4+ or CD8+ T cells, or bulk PBMC T cells (not recorded which). The receptors were sampled from a man between 18 and 69 years old in good health. Both conserved end residues are part of each CDR3.

j_call: TRBJ2-5
v_call: TRBV12-3/TRBV12-4
cdr3_aa: CASRETGPFETQYF

j_call: TRBJ2-3
v_call: TRBV7-2
cdr3_aa: CASSKAGTASQDTQYF

j_call: TRBJ2-2
v_call: TRBV12-3/TRBV12-4
cdr3_aa: CASSLWGAGVTGELFF

j_call: TRBJ2-1
v_call: TRBV6-2/TRBV6-3
cdr3_aa: CASSYPLAGGYNEQFF

j_call: TRBJ1-5
v_call: TRBV6-1
cdr3_aa: CASSVGLGGNQPQHF

j_call: TRBJ2-2
v_call: TRBV5-1
cdr3_aa: CASSFAAGGRSNTGELFF

j_call: TRBJ1-2
v_call: TRBV3-1
cdr3_aa: CASSQGRGLSYGYTF

j_call: TRBJ2-1
v_call: TRBV7-6
cdr3_aa: CASSLGLINLFF

j_call: TRBJ2-6
v_call: TRBV7-2
cdr3_aa: CASSRQGTGANVLTF

j_call: TRBJ1-2
v_call: TRBV5-6
cdr3_aa: CASSDWPISNYGYTF

j_call: TRBJ1-4
v_call: TRBV6-5
cdr3_aa: CASSYLGTGDEKLFF

j_call: TRBJ2-7
v_call: TRBV6-1
cdr3_aa: CASRSRGRPHEQYF

j_call: TRBJ2-1
v_call: TRBV20-1
cdr3_aa: CSARGVGGGTYNEQFF

j_call: TRBJ2-7
v_call: TRBV6-1
cdr3_aa: CASIVGGTGGYEQYF

j_call: TRBJ1-1
v_call: TRBV7-2
cdr3_aa: CASSSYRVGFGEAFF

j_call: TRBJ2-7
v_call: TRBV5-6
cdr3_aa: CASSLGWTGKSYEQYF

j_call: TRBJ1-1
v_call: TRBV5-6
cdr3_aa: CASSSTGVRNTEAFF

j_call: TRBJ2-6
v_call: TRBV5-1
cdr3_aa: CASSTTTGYGANVLTF

j_call: TRBJ2-1
v_call: TRBV10-3
cdr3_aa: CAISVTSGGVGYNEQFF

j_call: TRBJ2-7
v_call: TRBV20-1
cdr3_aa: CSARAPIGGRTYEQYF

j_call: TRBJ2-1
v_call: TRBV7-8
cdr3_aa: CASSHFSGGASYNEQFF

j_call: TRBJ2-5
v_call: TRBV5-1
cdr3_aa: CASTTTSGYQETQYF

j_call: TRBJ2-3
v_call: TRBV2
cdr3_aa: CASTRTGKTDTQYF

j_call: TRBJ2-5
v_call: TRBV7-8
cdr3_aa: CASSLGFRQFQETQYF

j_call: TRBJ2-7
v_call: TRBV24-1
cdr3_aa: CATSDLLWLVYEQYF

j_call: TRBJ2-5
v_call: TRBV29-1
cdr3_aa: CSARRSYRVETQYF

j_call: TRBJ2-6
v_call: TRBV5-1
cdr3_aa: CASSLGDRDPGANVLTF

j_call: TRBJ1-5
v_call: TRBV6-2/TRBV6-3
cdr3_aa: CASSWGGSNQPQHF

j_call: TRBJ2-2
v_call: TRBV15
cdr3_aa: CATSRERGENTGELFF

j_call: TRBJ2-2
v_call: TRBV7-2
cdr3_aa: CASSLAYVDGELFF

j_call: TRBJ1-2
v_call: TRBV7-9
cdr3_aa: CASSQDDRGKDYGYTF

j_call: TRBJ1-4
v_call: TRBV19
cdr3_aa: CASRRQGATNEKLFF

j_call: TRBJ1-5
v_call: TRBV2
cdr3_aa: CASSMDRALNQPQHF

j_call: TRBJ1-1
v_call: TRBV25-1
cdr3_aa: CASSDAGTGTEAFF

j_call: TRBJ2-4
v_call: TRBV12-3/TRBV12-4
cdr3_aa: CASSLRDSKNIQYF

j_call: TRBJ2-2
v_call: TRBV6-1
cdr3_aa: CASIPTGRGPGELFF

j_call: TRBJ1-5
v_call: TRBV6-2/TRBV6-3
cdr3_aa: CASSYGGSGQPQHF

j_call: TRBJ2-5
v_call: TRBV12-3/TRBV12-4
cdr3_aa: CASSSQGIAQYF

j_call: TRBJ1-2
v_call: TRBV2
cdr3_aa: CASNNQNNYGYTF